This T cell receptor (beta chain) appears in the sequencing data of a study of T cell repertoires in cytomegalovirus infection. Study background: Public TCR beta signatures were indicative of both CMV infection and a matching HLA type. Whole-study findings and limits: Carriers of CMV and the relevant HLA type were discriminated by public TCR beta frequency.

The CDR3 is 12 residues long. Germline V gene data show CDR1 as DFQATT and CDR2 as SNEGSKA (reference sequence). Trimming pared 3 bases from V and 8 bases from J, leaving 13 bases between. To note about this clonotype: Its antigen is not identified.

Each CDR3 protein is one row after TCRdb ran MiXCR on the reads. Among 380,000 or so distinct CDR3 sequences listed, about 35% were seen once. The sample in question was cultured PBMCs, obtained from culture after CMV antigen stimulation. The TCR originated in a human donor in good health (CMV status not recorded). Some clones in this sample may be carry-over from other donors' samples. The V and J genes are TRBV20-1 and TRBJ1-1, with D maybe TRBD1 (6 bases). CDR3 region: CSASFGGPEAFF. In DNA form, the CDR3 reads TGCAGTGCTAGTTTTGGGGGGCCCGAAGCTTTCTTT.